The entry below gives a single T cell receptor beta chain sequence along with its context. As yet, its antigen is unknown. The sample belongs to a study of CD8 T cells in ankylosing spondylitis. Germline values: CDR1 MNHEY, CDR2 SVGEGT. V gave up 8 bases and J gave up 2 bases; unmatched junction bases: 15. This CDR3 is 17 amino acids long. Researchers built TCR beta libraries using quantitative 5'-RACE with molecular barcodes. Via MiXCR, TCRdb re-called the 5' RACE reads, giving one row per CDR3 protein. The sample has 200,000 to 300,000 distinct CDR3 sequences; roughly a third are singletons. Study-wide findings and caveats: A TCR beta motif made of eight highly homologous variants seemed typical of ankylosing spondylitis blood.

This TCR was recovered from a male donor with ankylosing spondylitis or in good health (not recorded which). Material for sequencing was blood, either unsorted or a sorted T cell fraction (not recorded which). J is TRBJ2-3 and V is TRBV6-2 or TRBV6-3, with 8 nucleotides matching TRBD2. The CDR3 protein is CASRLAIPPDLTDTQYF. CDR3 in DNA: TGTGCCAGCCGACTAGCGATACCACCTGACCTCACAGATACGCAGTATTTT.